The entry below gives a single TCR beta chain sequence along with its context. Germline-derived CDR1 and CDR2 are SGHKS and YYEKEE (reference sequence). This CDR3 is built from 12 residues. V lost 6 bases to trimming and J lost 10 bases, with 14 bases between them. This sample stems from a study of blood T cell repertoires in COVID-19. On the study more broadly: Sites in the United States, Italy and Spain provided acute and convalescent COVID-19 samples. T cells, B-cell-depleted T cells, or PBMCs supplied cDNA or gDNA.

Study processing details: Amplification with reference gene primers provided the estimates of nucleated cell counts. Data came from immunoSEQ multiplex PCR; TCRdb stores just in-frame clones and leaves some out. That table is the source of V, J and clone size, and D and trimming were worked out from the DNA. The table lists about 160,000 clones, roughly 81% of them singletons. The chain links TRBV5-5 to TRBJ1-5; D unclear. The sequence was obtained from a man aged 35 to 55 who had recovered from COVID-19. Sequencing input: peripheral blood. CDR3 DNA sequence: TGTGCCAGCATGGACGGGGTCGGACCCCAGCATTTT. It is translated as CASMDGVGPQHF.